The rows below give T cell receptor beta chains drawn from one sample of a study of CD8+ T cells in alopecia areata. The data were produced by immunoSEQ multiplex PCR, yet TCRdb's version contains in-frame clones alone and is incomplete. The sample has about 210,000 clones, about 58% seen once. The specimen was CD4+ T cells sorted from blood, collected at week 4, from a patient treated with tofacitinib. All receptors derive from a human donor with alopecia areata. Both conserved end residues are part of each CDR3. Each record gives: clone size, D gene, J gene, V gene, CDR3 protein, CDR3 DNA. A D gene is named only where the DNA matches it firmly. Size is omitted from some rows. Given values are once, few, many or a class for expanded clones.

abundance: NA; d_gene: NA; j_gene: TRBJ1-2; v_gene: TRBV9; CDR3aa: CASSAGVYGYTF; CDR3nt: TGTGCCAGCAGCGCGGGAGTTTATGGCTACACCTTC
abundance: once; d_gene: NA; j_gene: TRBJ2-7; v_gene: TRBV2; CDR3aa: CASLELYEQYF; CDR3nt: TGTGCCAGCCTGGAACTCTACGAGCAGTACTTC
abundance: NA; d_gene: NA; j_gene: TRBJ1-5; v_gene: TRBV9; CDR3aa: CASSVARVDQPQHF; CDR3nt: TGTGCCAGCAGCGTAGCGAGGGTAGATCAGCCCCAGCATTTT
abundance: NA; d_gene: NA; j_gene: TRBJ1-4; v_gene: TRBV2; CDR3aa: CASSARFLRGTTNEKLFF; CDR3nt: TGTGCCAGCAGTGCAAGATTCCTACGAGGGACAACTAATGAAAAACTGTTTTTT
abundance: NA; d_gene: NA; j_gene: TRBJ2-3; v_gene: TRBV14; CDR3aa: CASSPSLTSFDTQYF; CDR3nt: TGTGCCAGCAGCCCGTCACTAACTAGCTTCGATACGCAGTATTTT
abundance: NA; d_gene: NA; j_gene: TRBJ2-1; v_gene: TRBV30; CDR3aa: CASGKGENRQFF; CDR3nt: TGTGCCTCGGGGAAGGGGGAAAATCGGCAGTTCTTC
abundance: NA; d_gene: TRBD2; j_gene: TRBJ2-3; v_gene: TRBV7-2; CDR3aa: CASTSRGGRPNTQYF; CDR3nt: TGTGCCAGCACCTCTCGCGGGGGGCGTCCGAATACGCAGTATTTT
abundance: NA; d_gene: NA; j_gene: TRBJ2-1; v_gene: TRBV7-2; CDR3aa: CASSLAGGNGYDEQFF; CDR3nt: TGTGCCAGCAGCTTAGCAGGCGGGAATGGGTATGATGAGCAGTTCTTC
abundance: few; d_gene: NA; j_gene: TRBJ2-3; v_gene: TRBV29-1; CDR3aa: CSVETFRGNTQYF; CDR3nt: TGCAGCGTTGAAACCTTTCGGGGGAATACGCAGTATTTT
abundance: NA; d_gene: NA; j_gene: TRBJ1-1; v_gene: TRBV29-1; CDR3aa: CSGRTRVNTEAFF; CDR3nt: TGCAGCGGTAGGACCAGGGTGAACACTGAAGCTTTCTTT
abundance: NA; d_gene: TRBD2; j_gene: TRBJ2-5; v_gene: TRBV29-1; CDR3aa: CSVVYGLAAETQYF; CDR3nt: TGCAGCGTTGTATACGGACTAGCGGCGGAGACCCAGTACTTC
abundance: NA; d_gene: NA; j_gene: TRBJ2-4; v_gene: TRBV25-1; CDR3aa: CASSPLGEGVAKNIQYF; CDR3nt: TGTGCCAGCAGTCCCCTTGGGGAGGGGGTAGCCAAAAACATTCAGTACTTC
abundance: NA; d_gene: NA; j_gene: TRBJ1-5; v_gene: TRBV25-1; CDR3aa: CASSETRENQPQHF; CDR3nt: TGTGCCAGCAGTGAGACGAGAGAGAATCAGCCCCAGCATTTT
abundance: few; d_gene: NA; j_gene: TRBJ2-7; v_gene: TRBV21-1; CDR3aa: CASSKAGTGDDEQYF; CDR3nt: TGTGCCAGCAGCAAAGCCGGGACAGGGGACGACGAGCAGTACTTC
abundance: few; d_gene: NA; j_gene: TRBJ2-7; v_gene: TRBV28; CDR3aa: CASSSQGHEQYF; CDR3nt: TGTGCCAGCAGTTCCCAGGGCCACGAGCAGTACTTC
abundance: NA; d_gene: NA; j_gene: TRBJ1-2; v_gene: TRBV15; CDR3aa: CATSSGQRGYTF; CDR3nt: TGTGCCACCAGCAGTGGTCAGCGTGGCTACACCTTC
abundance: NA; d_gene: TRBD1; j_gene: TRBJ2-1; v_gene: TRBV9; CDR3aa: CASSVGDRGSYNEQFF; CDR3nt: TGTGCCAGCAGCGTAGGAGACAGGGGCAGCTACAATGAGCAGTTCTTC
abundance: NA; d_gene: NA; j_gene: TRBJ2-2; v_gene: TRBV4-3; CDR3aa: CASSQEWRLGGGELFF; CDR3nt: TGCGCCAGCAGCCAAGAATGGCGGCTAGGGGGCGGGGAGCTGTTTTTT
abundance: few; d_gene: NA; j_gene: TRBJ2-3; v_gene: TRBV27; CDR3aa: CASSRDDTQYF; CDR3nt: TGTGCCAGCAGTCGAGATGATACGCAGTATTTT
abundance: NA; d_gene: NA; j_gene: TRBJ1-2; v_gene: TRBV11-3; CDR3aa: CASSLDRIGYTF; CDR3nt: TGTGCCAGCAGCTTAGATAGGATTGGCTACACCTTC
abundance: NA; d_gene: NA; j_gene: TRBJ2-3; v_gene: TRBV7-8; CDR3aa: CASTLDSTDTQYF; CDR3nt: TGTGCCAGCACGCTAGATAGCACAGATACGCAGTATTTT
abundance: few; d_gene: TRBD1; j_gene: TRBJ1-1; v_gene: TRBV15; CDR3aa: CATSRQGVFREAFF; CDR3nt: TGTGCCACCAGCAGACAGGGGGTTTTCAGGGAAGCTTTCTTT
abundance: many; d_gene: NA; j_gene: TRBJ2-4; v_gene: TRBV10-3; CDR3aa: CAISEVGDAKNIQYF; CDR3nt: TGTGCCATCAGTGAGGTAGGGGATGCCAAAAACATTCAGTACTTC
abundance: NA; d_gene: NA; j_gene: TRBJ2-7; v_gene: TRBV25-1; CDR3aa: CASSDGFGEQYF; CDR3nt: TGTGCCAGCAGTGACGGTTTTGGGGAGCAGTACTTC
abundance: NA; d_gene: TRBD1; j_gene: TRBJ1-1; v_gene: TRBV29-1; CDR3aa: CSLRDSFNTEAFF; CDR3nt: TGCAGCTTACGGGACAGTTTCAACACTGAAGCTTTCTTT
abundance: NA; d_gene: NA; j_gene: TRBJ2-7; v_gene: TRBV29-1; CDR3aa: CSVVTANYEQYF; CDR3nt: TGCAGCGTTGTTACAGCGAACTACGAGCAGTACTTC
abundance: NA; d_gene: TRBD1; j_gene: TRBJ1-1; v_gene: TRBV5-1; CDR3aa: CASSSQQGRAEAFF; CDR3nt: TGCGCCAGCAGCTCACAACAGGGGAGGGCTGAAGCTTTCTTT
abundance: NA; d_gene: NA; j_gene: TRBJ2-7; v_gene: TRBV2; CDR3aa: CASNGPGRGSYEQYF; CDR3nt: TGTGCCAGCAACGGTCCGGGACGGGGATCCTACGAGCAGTACTTC
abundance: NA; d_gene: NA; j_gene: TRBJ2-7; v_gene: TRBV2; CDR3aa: CASTRDAVYEQYF; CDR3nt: TGTGCCAGCACCCGGGACGCTGTCTACGAGCAGTACTTC
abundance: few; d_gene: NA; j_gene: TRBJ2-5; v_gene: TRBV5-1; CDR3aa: CASSLEQETQYF; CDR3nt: TGCGCCAGCAGCTTGGAACAAGAGACCCAGTACTTC
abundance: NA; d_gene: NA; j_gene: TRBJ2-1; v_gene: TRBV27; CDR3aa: CASSSRRRGSSYNEQFF; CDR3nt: TGTGCCAGCAGTTCCCGGAGGCGGGGTAGCTCCTACAATGAGCAGTTCTTC
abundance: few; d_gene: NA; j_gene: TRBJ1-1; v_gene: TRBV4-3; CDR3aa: CASSQEPGRTEAFF; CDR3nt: TGCGCCAGCAGCCAAGAGCCAGGGAGGACTGAAGCTTTCTTT
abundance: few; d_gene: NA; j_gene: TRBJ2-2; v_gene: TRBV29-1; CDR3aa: CSVGGNTNTGELFF; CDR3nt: TGCAGCGTTGGAGGGAATACGAACACCGGGGAGCTGTTTTTT
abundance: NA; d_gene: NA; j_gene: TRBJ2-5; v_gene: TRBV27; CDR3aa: CASSHARLETQYF; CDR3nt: TGTGCCAGCAGTCACGCCCGTTTGGAGACCCAGTACTTC
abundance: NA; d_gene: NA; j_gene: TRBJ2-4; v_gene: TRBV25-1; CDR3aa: CASSESTLAKNIQYF; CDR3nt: TGTGCCAGCAGTGAATCGACCTTAGCCAAAAACATTCAGTACTTC
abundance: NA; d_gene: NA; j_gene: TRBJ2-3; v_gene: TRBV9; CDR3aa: CASSVGGVRTDTQYF; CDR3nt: TGTGCCAGCAGCGTAGGGGGAGTAAGAACAGATACGCAGTATTTT
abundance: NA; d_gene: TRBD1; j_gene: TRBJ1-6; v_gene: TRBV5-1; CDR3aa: CASSLTGVNSPLHF; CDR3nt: TGCGCCAGCAGCTTAACAGGGGTCAATTCACCCCTCCACTTT
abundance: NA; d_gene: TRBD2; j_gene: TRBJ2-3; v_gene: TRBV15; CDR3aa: CATSSAGGRSQYF; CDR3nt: TGTGCCACCAGCAGCGCGGGGGGCCGCTCGCAGTATTTT
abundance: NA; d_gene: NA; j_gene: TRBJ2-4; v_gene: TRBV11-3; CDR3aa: CASSLGQHKNIQYF; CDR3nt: TGTGCCAGCAGCTTAGGCCAGCACAAAAACATTCAGTACTTC
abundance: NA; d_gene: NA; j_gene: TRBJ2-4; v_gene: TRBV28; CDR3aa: CASSPGNIQYF; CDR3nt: TGTGCCAGCAGCCCCGGGAACATTCAGTACTTC
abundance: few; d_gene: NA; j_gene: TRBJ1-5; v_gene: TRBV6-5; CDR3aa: CASRLSEKSNQPQHF; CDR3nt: TGTGCCAGCAGGCTATCAGAGAAAAGCAATCAGCCCCAGCATTTT
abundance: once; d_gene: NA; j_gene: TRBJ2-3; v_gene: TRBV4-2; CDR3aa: CASNPDGSTDTQYF; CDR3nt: TGTGCCAGCAATCCCGACGGGAGCACAGATACGCAGTATTTT
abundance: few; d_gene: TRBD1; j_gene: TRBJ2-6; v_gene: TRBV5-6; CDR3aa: CASSLTGAVSGANVLTF; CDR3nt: TGTGCCAGCAGCTTGACAGGGGCCGTCTCTGGGGCCAACGTCCTGACTTTC
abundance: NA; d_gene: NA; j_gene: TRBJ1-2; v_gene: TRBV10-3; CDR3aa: CATRYQGDDGYTF; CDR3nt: TGTGCCACCCGTTACCAGGGAGATGATGGCTACACCTTC
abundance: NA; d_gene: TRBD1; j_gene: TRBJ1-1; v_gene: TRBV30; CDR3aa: CAWGQGVNTEAFF; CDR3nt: TGTGCCTGGGGACAGGGGGTGAACACTGAAGCTTTCTTT
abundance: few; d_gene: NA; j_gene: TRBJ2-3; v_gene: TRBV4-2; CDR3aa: CASSPTFISTDTQYF; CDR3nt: TGTGCCAGCAGCCCTACATTCATTAGCACAGATACGCAGTATTTT
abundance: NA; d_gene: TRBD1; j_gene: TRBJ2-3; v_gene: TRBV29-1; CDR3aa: CSVRTGGFGTDTQYF; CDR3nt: TGCAGCGTTAGGACAGGGGGTTTCGGCACAGATACGCAGTATTTT
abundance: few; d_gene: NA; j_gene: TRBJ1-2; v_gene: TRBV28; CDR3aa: CASGGLDSGCTF; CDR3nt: TGTGCCAGCGGGGGCCTAGACAGTGGCTGCACCTTC
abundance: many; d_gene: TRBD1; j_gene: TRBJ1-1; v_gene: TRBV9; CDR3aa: CASSPRQGGLDEAFF; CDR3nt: TGTGCCAGCAGCCCTCGACAGGGGGGCCTGGATGAAGCTTTCTTT
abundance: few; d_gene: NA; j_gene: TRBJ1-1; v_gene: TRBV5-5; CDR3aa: CASSQLWGGTEAFF; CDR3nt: TGTGCCAGCAGCCAACTGTGGGGGGGCACTGAAGCTTTCTTT
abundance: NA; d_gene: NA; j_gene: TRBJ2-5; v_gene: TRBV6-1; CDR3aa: CASSVVGQETQYF; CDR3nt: TGTGCCAGCAGTGTGGTAGGGCAAGAGACCCAGTACTTC
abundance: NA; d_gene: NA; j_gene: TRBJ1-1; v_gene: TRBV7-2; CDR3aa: CASSHGTWNTEAFF; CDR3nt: TGTGCCAGCAGTCATGGGACGTGGAACACTGAAGCTTTCTTT
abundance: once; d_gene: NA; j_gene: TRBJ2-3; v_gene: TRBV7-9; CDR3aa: CASSFRQGTDTQYF; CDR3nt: TGTGCCAGCAGCTTCCGGCAGGGAACAGATACGCAGTATTTT
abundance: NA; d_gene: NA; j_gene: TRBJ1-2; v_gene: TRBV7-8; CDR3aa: CASSHDSGYTF; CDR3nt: TGTGCCAGCAGCCACGACAGTGGCTACACCTTC
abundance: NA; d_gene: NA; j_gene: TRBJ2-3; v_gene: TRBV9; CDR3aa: CASSNPGADYPGDTQYF; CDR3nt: TGTGCCAGCAGCAACCCGGGGGCCGACTATCCTGGAGATACGCAGTATTTT
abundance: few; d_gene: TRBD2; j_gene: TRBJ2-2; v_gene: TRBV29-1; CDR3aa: CSAREAGRNTGELFF; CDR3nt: TGCAGCGCCCGGGAGGCGGGAAGGAACACCGGGGAGCTGTTTTTT
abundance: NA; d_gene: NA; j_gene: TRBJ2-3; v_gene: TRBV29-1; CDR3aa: CSVGLSDTQYF; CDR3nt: TGCAGCGTTGGTCTATCAGATACGCAGTATTTT
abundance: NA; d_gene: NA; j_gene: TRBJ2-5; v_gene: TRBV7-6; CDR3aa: CASSPQTGLRETQYF; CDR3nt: TGTGCCAGCAGTCCCCAGACAGGATTACGAGAGACCCAGTACTTC
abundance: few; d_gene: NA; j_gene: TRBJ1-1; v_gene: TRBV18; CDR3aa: CASSPPVRVNTEAFF; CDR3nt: TGTGCCAGCTCACCACCGGTCCGGGTGAACACTGAAGCTTTCTTT